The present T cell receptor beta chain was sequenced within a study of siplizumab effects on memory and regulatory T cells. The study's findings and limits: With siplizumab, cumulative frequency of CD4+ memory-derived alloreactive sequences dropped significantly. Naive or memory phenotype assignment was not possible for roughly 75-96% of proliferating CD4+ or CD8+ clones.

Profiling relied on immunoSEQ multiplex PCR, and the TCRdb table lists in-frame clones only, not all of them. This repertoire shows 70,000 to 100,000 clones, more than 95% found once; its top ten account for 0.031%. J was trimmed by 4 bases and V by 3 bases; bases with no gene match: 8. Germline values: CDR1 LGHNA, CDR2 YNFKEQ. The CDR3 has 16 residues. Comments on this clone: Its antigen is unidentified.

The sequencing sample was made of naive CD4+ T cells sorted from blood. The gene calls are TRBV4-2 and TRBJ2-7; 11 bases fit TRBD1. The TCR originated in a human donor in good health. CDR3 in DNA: TGTGCCAGCAGCCAGGCAGGGGGACAGGGGGAATACGAGCAGTACTTC. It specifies CASSQAGGQGEYEQYF.